This TCR beta chain was sequenced in a study of shared clonotypes between healthy human individuals. Genomic DNA of each subset was evenly split across several immunoSEQ plates. Profiling relied on immunoSEQ multiplex PCR, and the TCRdb table lists in-frame clones only, not all of them. Here the sample spans around 2.5 million clones, 93% being singletons. Study-wide points: The four-donor shared clonotypes exceeded non-shared clonotypes in generation probability, with non-shared ones scoring lower. The sharing of 4.5% to 5.5% of naive CD4 clonotypes was seen across a handful of donors.

The CDR3 consists of 12 residues. CDR1 is SQVTM and CDR2 is ANQGSEA in the germline V gene. The V and J ends lost 5 bases and 2 bases respectively, with 9 bases between them. Partitioning of CD4+ cells yielded a CD45RA+ naive subset and a CD45RA-negative memory subset. As regards this clone: As yet, its antigen is unknown.

Material for sequencing was naive CD4+ T cells from PBMCs. Subset defined: CD45RA+ positively selected. This TCR was sampled from a young man in good health. Some clones in this sample may be carry-over from other donors' samples. The chain links TRBV29-1 to TRBJ2-5; D unresolved. CDR3 nucleotide sequence: TGCAGCGTTCCGACCGGGCAAGAGACCCAGTACTTC. It translates to CSVPTGQETQYF.